Sequencing of this T cell receptor (beta chain) was carried out in a study of regulatory T cells in long-lasting Graves disease. Study results and limitations: Whereas about a thousand public clonotypes were shared by new patients, persistent patients shared more, at a few thousand. Persistent Graves' patients showed less TCR diversity than newly diagnosed ones.

This clonotype was detected ten times or more. What it recognizes is unknown. Arm-PCR of CDR3 regions and iRepertoire HTBI primers were used to build TCR beta libraries. TCRdb processed the multiplex PCR reads anew with MiXCR; each CDR3 protein has one entry. The table includes over 350,000 distinct CDR3 sequences, 13% to 15% detected once. Time point defined: newly diagnosed GD, antithyroid drugs for less than 3 months. After RNA was extracted from PBMCs, the TCR library was made from it. These sequences were also reported in another study, on T cells in Graves' hyperthyroidism and ophthalmopathy. That work adds: From stable hyperthyroidism, ophthalmopathy was separated by a 13 V-J model.

The receptor comes from a woman between 50 and 59 years old with Graves disease. Sequences were derived from peripheral blood mononuclear cells (PBMCs), sampled at new diagnosis, from a patient treated with antithyroid drugs.

The CDR3 here is CASSDGGLLGSYEQYF. The CDR3 coding sequence is TGTGCCAGCAGTGACGGGGGACTCCTGGGCTCCTACGAGCAGTACTTC. The chain recombines TRBV6-1 with TRBJ2-7, with D perhaps matching TRBD2 (6 bases). Germline V gives CDR1 MNHNS, CDR2 SASEGT. This CDR3 is 16 amino acids long. V lost 3 bases, J lost 0 bases, and 15 bases lay in between.